This TCR beta chain is drawn from a study of blood T cell repertoires in COVID-19. Germline-derived CDR1 and CDR2 are LNHDA and SQIVND (reference sequence). V was pared by 6 bases and J by 0 bases, with 18 bases between. CDR3 size: 17 residues. Per the study methods: Nucleated cell counts were estimated from reference gene primer amplification. Libraries were prepared by immunoSEQ multiplex PCR; TCRdb keeps only in-frame clonotypes and omits some of them. D and trimming come from the DNA, and the V and J calls and clone size come from that table. The sample shows some 200,000 clones, around four fifths of them seen only once.

This sequence originates from a man in his forties who had recovered from COVID-19. Sequencing was performed on PBMCs or T cells enriched from blood (not recorded which). The chain has TRBV19 and TRBJ1-5; the D gene is possibly TRBD1 (5 bases). CDR3 region: CASSPLAMGGSNQPQHF. CDR3 bases: TGTGCCAGTAGCCCGCTGGCCATGGGGGGTAGCAATCAGCCCCAGCATTTT.